This is a list of T cell receptor beta chains from one sample in a study of T cell responses to AZD1222 COVID-19 vaccine. Using immunoSEQ multiplex PCR, the repertoire was profiled, and TCRdb retains in-frame clones only, with some absent. The sample lists 130,000 to 150,000 clones, 90% seen once, with 3.4% in the top ten. Sequences were derived from peripheral blood, sampled on day 0 of AZD1222 vaccination. Receptors originate from an adult in good health. CDR3s include the opening cysteine and the closing phenylalanine or tryptophan. The D gene is left open where the match is weak. Clone size, where shown, is once, few, many, or a class for clones that have expanded.

CDR3	DNA	size	length	V	D	J
CASSIPGGGTEAFF	TGTGCCAGTAGTATTCCAGGGGGGGGCACTGAAGCTTTCTTT	once	14	TRBV19	TRBD1	TRBJ1-1
CASSQGVQEQFF	TGTGCCAGCAGCCAAGGGGTGCAGGAGCAGTTCTTC	NA	12	TRBV11-1	NA	TRBJ2-1
CASGYLAKNIQYF	TGTGCTAGTGGTTACTTAGCCAAAAACATTCAGTACTTC	NA	13	TRBV12-5	NA	TRBJ2-4
CSARGNNEQFF	TGCAGTGCTAGAGGTAACAATGAGCAGTTCTTC	NA	11	TRBV20-1	NA	TRBJ2-1
CASSLSPGQGAKNIQYF	TGTGCCAGCAGTTTATCGCCGGGACAGGGCGCCAAAAACATTCAGTACTTC	NA	17	TRBV27	TRBD1	TRBJ2-4
CASSVDPRGREGGEKLFF	TGTGCCAGCAGCGTAGATCCCCGTGGGAGGGAGGGGGGTGAAAAACTGTTTTTT	NA	18	TRBV9	NA	TRBJ1-4
CASSVGSSYNEQFF	TGTGCCAGCAGCGTCGGGAGCTCCTACAATGAGCAGTTCTTC	once	14	TRBV9	NA	TRBJ2-1
CASSLATSGPRILDTQYF	TGTGCCAGCAGCTTAGCGACTAGCGGGCCCCGCATTTTGGATACGCAGTATTTT	NA	18	TRBV7-9	TRBD2	TRBJ2-3
CASSFQGADTQYF	TGTGCCAGCAGTTTCCAGGGAGCAGATACGCAGTATTTT	NA	13	TRBV7-9	NA	TRBJ2-3
CASSLTTGDTEAFF	TGCGCCAGCAGCTTGACGACAGGGGACACTGAAGCTTTCTTT	NA	14	TRBV5-1	TRBD1	TRBJ1-1
CASSYSPVNSPLHF	TGTGCCAGCAGTTATTCCCCGGTCAACTCACCCCTCCACTTT	few	14	TRBV27	NA	TRBJ1-6
CASIGGVEAFF	TGCGCCAGCATCGGGGGCGTTGAAGCTTTCTTT	once	11	TRBV10-1	NA	TRBJ1-1
CASSPQGRESNQPQHF	TGTGCCAGTAGCCCTCAGGGGAGAGAGAGCAATCAGCCCCAGCATTTT	NA	16	TRBV19	NA	TRBJ1-5
CASSFTGTADNSPLHF	TGCGCCAGCAGCTTCACAGGGACCGCAGACAATTCACCCCTCCACTTT	NA	16	TRBV5-1	NA	TRBJ1-6
CASSPAAPGANVLTF	TGTGCCAGCTCACCAGCGGCGCCCGGGGCCAACGTCCTGACTTTC	NA	15	TRBV18	NA	TRBJ2-6
CASTGQGRDGYTF	TGTGCCAGTACGGGACAGGGAAGAGATGGCTACACCTTC	NA	13	TRBV19	TRBD1	TRBJ1-2
CASQTGLDSPLHF	TGTGCCTCTCAGACAGGGCTCGATTCACCCCTCCACTTT	NA	13	TRBV11-2	TRBD1	TRBJ1-6
CASSSTSGKREQFF	TGTGCCAGCAGCTCGACTAGCGGGAAGAGGGAGCAGTTCTTC	once	14	TRBV7-9	TRBD2	TRBJ2-1
CASRPGQGGYGYTF	TGTGCCAGCAGACCGGGACAGGGGGGCTATGGCTACACCTTC	NA	14	TRBV7-9	TRBD1	TRBJ1-2
CASSLQTGGSPIPVETQYF	TGCGCCAGCAGCCTGCAGACAGGAGGAAGCCCAATTCCAGTAGAGACCCAGTACTTC	NA	19	TRBV5-1	NA	TRBJ2-5
CASSQGGGSGNTIYF	TGTGCCAGCAGCCAAGGAGGGGGCTCTGGAAACACCATATATTTT	NA	15	TRBV3-1/TRBV3-2	NA	TRBJ1-3
CASSIFGRPGRSYNEQFF	TGTGCCAGTAGTATATTCGGACGCCCAGGAAGGTCCTACAATGAGCAGTTCTTC	NA	18	TRBV19	NA	TRBJ2-1
CASSFDSPSSSYNSPLHF	TGTGCCAGCAGTTTTGACAGTCCCTCGAGCTCCTATAATTCACCCCTCCACTTT	NA	18	TRBV27	NA	TRBJ1-6
CASSRDREYSNQPQHF	TGTGCCAGCTCACGGGACAGGGAGTATAGCAATCAGCCCCAGCATTTT	NA	16	TRBV18	TRBD1	TRBJ1-5
CASSRDSSNEQFF	TGCGCCAGCAGCCGAGACAGTTCCAATGAGCAGTTCTTC	NA	13	TRBV5-1	NA	TRBJ2-1
CASSGLQGLPNQPQHF	TGTGCCAGCAGTGGTCTACAGGGGTTGCCCAATCAGCCCCAGCATTTT	NA	16	TRBV27	TRBD1	TRBJ1-5
CASSPRPGISYEQYF	TGTGCCAGCAGCCCGCGGCCCGGGATCTCCTACGAGCAGTACTTC	NA	15	TRBV9	NA	TRBJ2-7
CSSLEGRDEQYF	TGCAGCTCTCTTGAGGGGCGGGACGAGCAGTACTTC	NA	12	TRBV29-1	NA	TRBJ2-7
CASSLTPRFRRTDTQYF	TGTGCCAGTAGTTTGACACCCCGGTTTCGCCGCACAGATACGCAGTATTTT	NA	17	TRBV19	NA	TRBJ2-3